This TCR beta chain was recovered during a study of Ad26.COV2.S vaccination and SARS-CoV-2 variants. Overall study: Recipients of Ad26.COV2.S got it intramuscularly, once or twice 56 days apart. General observations from the study: Breadth of non-spike TCRs did not differ between vaccinees and placebo recipients. Measures of TCR breadth and depth may have fallen short of total T cell responses.

A note on this clone: Its antigen is not identified.

CDR1 and CDR2 from the germline V gene are KGHDR and SFDVKD. Trimming pared 4 bases from V and 0 bases from J, leaving 20 bases between. The CDR3 contains 18 residues. Method: immunoSEQ multiplex PCR; TCRdb's copy keeps in-frame clones and lacks some. The data contain about 460,000 clones, about 89% of them singletons. Treatment here: about 20 received Ad26.COV2.S at low or high dose, single or two shots; roughly 5 received placebo; per-sample allocation not given. The investigators took samples on day 63 after the first vaccine or placebo injection. The rearrangement joins TRBV24-1 to TRBJ1-2, with a weak D call TRBD1 (6 bases). This TCR came from a person between 18 and 65 years old who received the Ad26.COV2.S COVID-19 vaccine or a placebo. This material consisted of peripheral blood, taken in a trial of Ad26.COV2.S vaccine versus placebo. CDR3 bases: TGTGCCACCAGTGAATCAGGGGCGCGCGGTATGCCTAACTATGGCTACACCTTC. Translating gives CATSESGARGMPNYGYTF.